The 17 T cell receptor beta chains in this list originate from one sample, sequenced in a study of liver allograft versus peripheral blood T cells. Study overall: What was compared were the T cell receptor repertoires in transplanted livers and those in the peripheral blood of recipients.

TCRdb re-analysed the reads in MiXCR, keeping a single row per CDR3 protein. The profile shows about 5,200 distinct CDR3 sequences, under 20% of them singletons. The receptors shown here come from a human patient who had a liver transplant. A share of the T cells may be of graft donor origin.

This clonotype showed up many times. This chain's CDR3 is CAISPPGGYSGNTIYF. In DNA, the CDR3 is TGTGCCATCAGTCCCCCCGGGGGTTACTCTGGAAACACCATATATTTT. The chain is built from TRBV10-3 and TRBJ1-3; D might be TRBD1 (5 bases). Trimming pared 5 bases from V and 0 bases from J, leaving 14 bases between. CDR1 ENHRY and CDR2 SYGVKD come from the germline V gene. The CDR3 is made up of 16 amino acids.

J is TRBJ2-1 and V is TRBV7-2, with D uncertain. CDR1 is SGHTA, CDR2 FQGNSA, per germline. CDR3 size: 13 residues. Trimming took 8 bases from V and 6 from J, leaving 14 bases between them. The CDR3 here is CASLPPGFNEQFF. The CDR3 DNA sequence: TGTGCCAGCCTGCCCCCCGGGTTCAATGAGCAGTTCTTC.

The V gene is TRBV19, the J gene TRBJ1-1; D is ambiguous. V shed 3 bases and J shed 8 bases, with 13 bases lying between them. The CDR3 extends over 13 amino acids. Germline CDR1 and CDR2: LNHDA and SQIVND (reference sequence). Here the CDR3 DNA reads TGTGCCAGTAGTATTTATCCTGGAGAAGAAGCTTTCTTT. Translating gives CASSIYPGEEAFF.

This clonotype has a count of ten or more. J is TRBJ1-2 and V is TRBV11-2; D is uncertain. V lost 5 bases to trimming and J lost 1 base, with 20 bases between them. Germline assignment: CDR1 SGHAT and CDR2 FQNNGV. This CDR3 has 17 amino acids. CDR3 DNA: TGTGCCAGCAGCAGGACGGGCCGGAACAGAAATAACTATGGCTACACCTTC. Translation: CASSRTGRNRNNYGYTF.

This clonotype was seen a few times. The chain recombines TRBV20-1 with TRBJ2-7; no reliable D call. Trimming pared 6 bases from V and 3 bases from J, leaving 9 bases between. In germline, CDR1 is DFQATT, CDR2 SNEGSKA (reference sequence). This CDR3 spans 11 amino acids. In nucleotides, the CDR3 is TGCAGTGCCCCTCTAGGCTACGAGCAGTACTTC. Protein product: CSAPLGYEQYF.

This clonotype was counted ten times or more. This chain connects TRBV28 to TRBJ2-1; possible D gene TRBD2, 5 bases. Germline assignment: CDR1 MDHEN and CDR2 SYDVKM. The CDR3 is 16 residues long. V gave up 6 bases and J gave up 5 bases, with 20 bases separating them. The CDR3 protein is CASSPTDEGLNNEQFF. In DNA form, the CDR3 reads TGTGCCAGCAGCCCTACCGATGAGGGTTTGAACAATGAGCAGTTCTTC.

V is TRBV28 and J is TRBJ1-3, with D perhaps matching TRBD1 (5 bases). There are 14 residues in the CDR3. V dropped 4 bases and J dropped 4 bases, with 11 bases sitting between them. Per germline, CDR1 MDHEN and CDR2 SYDVKM. This chain's CDR3 is CASSWGPGGNTIYF. CDR3 sequence (DNA): TGTGCCAGCAGTTGGGGCCCTGGGGGAAACACCATATATTTT. Variable domain in full (rest from reference TRBV28 and TRBJ1-3): DVKVTQSSRYLVKRTGEKVFLECVQDMDHENMFWYRQDPGLGLRLIYFSYDVKMKEKGDIPEGYSVSREKKERFSLILESASTNQTSMYLCASSWGPGGNTIYFGEGSWLTVV.

This clonotype was detected only a few times. This chain uses TRBV30 with TRBJ2-7; D uncertain. The CDR3 consists of 13 residues. V shed 0 bases and J shed 2 bases, with 8 bases lying between them. Germline CDR1 and CDR2: GTSNPN and SVGIG (reference sequence). The CDR3 DNA is TGTGCCTGGAGTGTGGCAGATACCTACGAGCAGTACTTC. Translated: CAWSVADTYEQYF.

The sample holds a few counts of this clonotype. V and J are TRBV7-9 and TRBJ1-4; no reliable D call. The germline gives CDR1 SEHNR, CDR2 FQNEAQ (reference sequence). V was pared by 8 bases and J by 8 bases, with 21 bases between. The CDR3 length is 15 residues. The CDR3 coding sequence is TGTGCCAGCCCCGAATCGGGGAAGTCTCAGGAAAAACTGTTTTTT. Translating gives CASPESGKSQEKLFF.

This clonotype is medium-sized. The V and J genes are TRBV19 and TRBJ2-1; D uncertain. Germline CDR1 LNHDA, CDR2 SQIVND (reference sequence). The CDR3 is 12 amino acids. V was shortened by 1 base and J by 8 bases, with 6 bases between the two germline ends. For the CDR3, the DNA is TGTGCCAGTAGTATAGGGGTCCATGAGCAGTTCTTC. Residues: CASSIGVHEQFF.

This clonotype has just a few counts. V is TRBV19 and J is TRBJ1-4; a possible D gene is TRBD1 (5 bases). V was cut by 3 bases and J by 5 bases, with 13 bases left in between. The CDR3 has 15 amino acids. In germline, CDR1 is LNHDA, CDR2 SQIVND (reference sequence). CDR3 protein: CASSIRRTRNEKLFF. The CDR3 nucleotides are TGTGCCAGTAGTATTAGGAGGACAAGAAATGAAAAACTGTTTTTT.

The V and J genes are TRBV27 and TRBJ2-3; maybe TRBD1 (6 bases). V was shortened by 6 bases and J by 1 base, with 14 bases between the two germline ends. Looked up from germline, CDR1 is MNHEY and CDR2 is SMNVEV (reference sequence). The CDR3 spans 15 residues. The chain's CDR3 is CASSLQDRGTDTQYF. Here the CDR3 DNA reads TGTGCCAGCAGCCTGCAGGACAGAGGCACAGATACGCAGTATTTT.

This clonotype was seen only a few times. The chain employs TRBV20-1 and TRBJ1-5; no clear D. Per the germline V gene, CDR1 is DFQATT and CDR2 is SNEGSKA (reference sequence). The ends were cut back, 1 base at V and 3 bases at J, with 13 bases in the middle. The CDR3 loop spans 15 amino acids. CDR3 nucleotides: TGCAGTGCTAGAGGTGTGACGGTGGACAATCAGCCCCAGCATTTT. This encodes CSARGVTVDNQPQHF.

This clonotype was recorded at least ten times. The rearrangement joins TRBV19 to TRBJ2-7; 7 positions match TRBD1. J was trimmed by 3 bases and V by 3 bases; bases with no gene match: 8. Germline CDR1 LNHDA, CDR2 SQIVND (reference sequence). The CDR3 length is 15 residues. As DNA, the CDR3 is TGTGCCAGTAGTATTCGACAGGGCCTATACTACGAGCAGTACTTC. It codes for CASSIRQGLYYEQYF. The full variable domain, rest sourced from reference TRBV19 and TRBJ2-7, is DGGITQSPKYLFRKEGQNVTLSCEQNLNHDAMYWYRQDPGQGLRLIYYSQIVNDFQKGDIAEGYSVSREKKESFPLTVTSAQKNPTAFYLCASSIRQGLYYEQYFGPGTRLTVT.

The gene calls are TRBV6-2 or TRBV6-3 and TRBJ1-2, with D possibly being TRBD1 (5 bases). V dropped 2 bases and J dropped 7 bases, with 14 bases sitting between them. Germline V gene lookup returns CDR1 MNHEY and CDR2 SVGEGT. There are 14 residues in the CDR3. The CDR3 spells CASSYMGHESGYTF. DNA of the CDR3: TGTGCCAGCAGTTACATGGGGCACGAAAGTGGCTACACCTTC.

This sequence joins TRBV6-5 and TRBJ2-7; D uncertain. Per germline, CDR1 MNHEY and CDR2 SVGAGI. CDR3 length equals 13 residues. V was cut by 5 bases and J by 6 bases, with 14 bases left in between. CDR3 in amino acids: CASSESEGLEQYF. Written as DNA, the CDR3 is TGTGCCAGCAGTGAGTCAGAAGGGCTCGAGCAGTACTTC.

The chain combines TRBV28 with TRBJ1-1, with D possibly TRBD1 on 5 matching bases. Germline CDR1 MDHEN, CDR2 SYDVKM. Trimming cost V 2 bases and J 1 base, with 14 bases left between them. The CDR3 has 16 residues. The CDR3 coding sequence is TGTGCCAGCAGTTTAAGGGGCCGAGTTCAGAACACTGAAGCTTTCTTT. Translated, it gives CASSLRGRVQNTEAFF.